These 3 T cell receptor beta chains originate from one sample sequenced in a study of cytomegalovirus exposure and HLA in healthy donors (dated by TCRdb to between 2016 and 2019). The library was made by the immunoSEQ multiplex PCR assay. For the multiplex PCR, a mixture combining 60 forward primers for TCR Vbeta segments and 13 reverse primers for TCR Jbeta segments was used. Imported from immuneACCESS, the table was reduced by TCRdb to in-frame sequences with V and J called. These copies leave out some clones; in studies compared against another copy, an unresolved V gene accounts for under half, and the cause of the remainder is not known. The sample contains about 92,000 clones, just under 70% of them found a single time. The ten largest account for approximately 2.9% of the sample. Sequencing input: PBMCs. These receptors were taken from a man aged 50 to 59 in good health and CMV-seronegative.

The sample holds a few counts of this clone. The V call is TRBV7-6, the J call TRBJ2-5; 9 bases align to TRBD1. Germline lookup yields CDR1 SGHVS and CDR2 FNYEAQ. The CDR3 has 14 residues. Germline trimming cut 4 bases from V and 4 bases from J; bases unmatched to any gene: 4. The chain's CDR3 is CASSSTGGSETQYF. Written as DNA, the CDR3 is TGTGCCAGCAGCTCAACAGGGGGCTCAGAGACCCAGTACTTC.

The chain recombines TRBV5-1 with TRBJ2-1; D is perhaps TRBD1 (6 bases). Per germline, CDR1 SGHRS and CDR2 YFSETQ. This CDR3 region has 14 residues. V gave up 2 bases and J gave up 9 bases, with 15 bases separating them. The CDR3 here is CASSFMGAGGEQFF. In DNA, the CDR3 is TGCGCCAGCAGCTTTATGGGGGCCGGAGGTGAGCAGTTCTTC.

The chain carries TRBV29-1 and TRBJ1-1, with 11 nucleotides matching TRBD1. Trimming took 6 bases from V and 3 from J; bases not matched to a gene: 9. CDR3 length equals 15 residues. In germline, CDR1 is SQVTM, CDR2 ANQGSEA. The DNA for the CDR3 is TGCAGCGTGATCCAGGGACAGGGGGATTACACTGAAGCTTTCTTT. Translated, it gives CSVIQGQGDYTEAFF.